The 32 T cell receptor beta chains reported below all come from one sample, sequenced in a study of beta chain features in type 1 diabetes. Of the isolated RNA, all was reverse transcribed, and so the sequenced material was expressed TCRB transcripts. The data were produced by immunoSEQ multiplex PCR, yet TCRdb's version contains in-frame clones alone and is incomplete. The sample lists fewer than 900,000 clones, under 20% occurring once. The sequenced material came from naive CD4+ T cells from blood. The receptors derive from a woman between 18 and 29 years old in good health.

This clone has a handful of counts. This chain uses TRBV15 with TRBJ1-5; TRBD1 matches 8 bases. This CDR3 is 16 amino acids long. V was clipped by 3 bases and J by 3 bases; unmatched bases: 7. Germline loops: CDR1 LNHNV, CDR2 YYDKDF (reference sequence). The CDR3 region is CATSSPRDRHNQPQHF. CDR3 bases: TGTGCCACCAGCAGTCCCCGGGACAGGCACAATCAGCCCCAGCATTTT.

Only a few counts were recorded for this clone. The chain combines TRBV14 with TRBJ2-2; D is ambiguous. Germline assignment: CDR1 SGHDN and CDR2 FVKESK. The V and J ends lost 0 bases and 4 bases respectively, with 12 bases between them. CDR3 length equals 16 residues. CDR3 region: CASSQDLAQITGELFF. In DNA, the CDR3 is TGTGCCAGCAGCCAAGATTTGGCACAGATCACCGGGGAGCTGTTTTTT.

The CDR3 loop reads CASSLTGGWRGYTF. The DNA for the CDR3 is TGTGCCAGCAGTCTGACAGGGGGCTGGAGAGGCTACACCTTC. The chain combines TRBV28 with TRBJ1-2, with TRBD1 identical over 10 bases. V gave up 5 bases and J gave up 8 bases; unmatched junction bases: 8. CDR3 length: 14 residues. The germline V gene encodes CDR1 MDHEN and CDR2 SYDVKM.

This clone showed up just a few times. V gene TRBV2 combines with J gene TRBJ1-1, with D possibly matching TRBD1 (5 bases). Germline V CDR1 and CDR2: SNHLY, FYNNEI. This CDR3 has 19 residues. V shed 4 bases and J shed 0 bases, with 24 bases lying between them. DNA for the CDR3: TGTGCCAGCAGTGTGTCCCCCAGAAGGGGTCATAACCTGAACACTGAAGCTTTCTTT. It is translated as CASSVSPRRGHNLNTEAFF. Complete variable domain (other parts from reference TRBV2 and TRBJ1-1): EPEVTQTPSHQVTQMGQEVILRCVPISNHLYFYWYRQILGQKVEFLVSFYNNEISEKSEIFDDQFSVERPDGSNFTLKIRSTKLEDSAMYFCASSVSPRRGHNLNTEAFFGQGTRLTVV.

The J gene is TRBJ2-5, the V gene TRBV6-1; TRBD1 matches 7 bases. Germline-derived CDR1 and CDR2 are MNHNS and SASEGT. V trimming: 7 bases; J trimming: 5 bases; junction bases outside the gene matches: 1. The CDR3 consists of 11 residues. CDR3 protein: CASTQGETQYF. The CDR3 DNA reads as TGTGCCAGCACACAGGGGGAGACCCAGTACTTC.

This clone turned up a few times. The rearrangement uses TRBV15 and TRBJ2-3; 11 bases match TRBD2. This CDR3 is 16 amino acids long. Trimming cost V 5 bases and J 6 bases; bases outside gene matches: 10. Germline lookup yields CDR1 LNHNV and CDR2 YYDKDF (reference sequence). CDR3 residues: CATSPTRTSGLDTQYF. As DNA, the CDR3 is TGTGCCACCAGCCCGACCCGGACTAGCGGGTTGGATACGCAGTATTTT.

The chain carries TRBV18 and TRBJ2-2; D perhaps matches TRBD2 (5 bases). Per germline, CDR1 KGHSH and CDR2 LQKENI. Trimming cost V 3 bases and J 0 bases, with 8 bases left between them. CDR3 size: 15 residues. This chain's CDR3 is CASSPLAANTGELFF. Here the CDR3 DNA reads TGTGCCAGCTCACCCCTAGCAGCGAACACCGGGGAGCTGTTTTTT.

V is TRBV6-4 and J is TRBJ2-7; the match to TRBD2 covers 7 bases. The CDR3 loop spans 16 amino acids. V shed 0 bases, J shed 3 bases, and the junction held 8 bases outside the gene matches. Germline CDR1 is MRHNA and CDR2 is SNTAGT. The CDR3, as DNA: TGTGCCAGCAGTGACTCGCCGAGCGGGGTTAACTACGAGCAGTACTTC. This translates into CASSDSPSGVNYEQYF.

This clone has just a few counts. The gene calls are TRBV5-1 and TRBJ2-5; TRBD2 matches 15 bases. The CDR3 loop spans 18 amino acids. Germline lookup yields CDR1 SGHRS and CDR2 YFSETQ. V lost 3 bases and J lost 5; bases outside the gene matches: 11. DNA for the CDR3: TGCGCCAGCAGCTCCGGACTAGCGGGAGGGGCAAACTCGGAGACCCAGTACTTC. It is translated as CASSSGLAGGANSETQYF.

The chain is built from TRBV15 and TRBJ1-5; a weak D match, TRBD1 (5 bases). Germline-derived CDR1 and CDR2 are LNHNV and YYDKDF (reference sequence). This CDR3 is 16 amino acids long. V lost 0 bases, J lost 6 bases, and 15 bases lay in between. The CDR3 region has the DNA TGTGCCACCAGCAGAGATCTACCAGGGAGAAGTCAGCCCCAGCATTTT. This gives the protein CATSRDLPGRSQPQHF.

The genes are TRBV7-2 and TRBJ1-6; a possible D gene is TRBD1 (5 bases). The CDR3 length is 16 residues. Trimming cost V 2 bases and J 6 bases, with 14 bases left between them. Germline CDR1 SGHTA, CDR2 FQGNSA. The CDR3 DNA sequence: TGTGCCAGCAGCTTACTGGGGACCCCGGCTAATTCACCCCTCCACTTT. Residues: CASSLLGTPANSPLHF.

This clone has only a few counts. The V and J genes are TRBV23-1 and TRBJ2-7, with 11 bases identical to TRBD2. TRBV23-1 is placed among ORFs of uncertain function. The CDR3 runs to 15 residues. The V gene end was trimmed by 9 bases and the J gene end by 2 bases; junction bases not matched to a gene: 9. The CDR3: CARRGTSGKTYEQYF. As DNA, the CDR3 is TGCGCCAGACGGGGGACTAGCGGAAAAACCTACGAGCAGTACTTC.

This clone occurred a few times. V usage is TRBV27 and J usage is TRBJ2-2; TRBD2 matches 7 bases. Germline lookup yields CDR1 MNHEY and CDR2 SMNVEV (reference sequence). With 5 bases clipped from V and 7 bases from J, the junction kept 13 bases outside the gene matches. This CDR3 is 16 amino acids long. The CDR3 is CASSASGTHSGGELFF. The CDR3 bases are TGTGCCAGCAGTGCAAGCGGGACCCACTCCGGCGGGGAGCTGTTTTTT.

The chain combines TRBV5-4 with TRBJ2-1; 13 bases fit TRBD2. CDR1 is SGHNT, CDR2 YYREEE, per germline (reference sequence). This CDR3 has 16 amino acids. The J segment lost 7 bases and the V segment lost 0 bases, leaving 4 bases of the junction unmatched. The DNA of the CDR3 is TGTGCCAGCAGCTTGGCGGGGACTAGCGGGAAGAATGAGCAGTTCTTC. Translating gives CASSLAGTSGKNEQFF.

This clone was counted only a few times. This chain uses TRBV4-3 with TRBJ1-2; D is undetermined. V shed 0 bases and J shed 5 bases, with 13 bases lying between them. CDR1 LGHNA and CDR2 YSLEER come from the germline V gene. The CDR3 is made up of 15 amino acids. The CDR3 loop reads CASSQEVGVVYGYTF. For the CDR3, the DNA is TGCGCCAGCAGCCAAGAGGTCGGGGTTGTATATGGCTACACCTTC.

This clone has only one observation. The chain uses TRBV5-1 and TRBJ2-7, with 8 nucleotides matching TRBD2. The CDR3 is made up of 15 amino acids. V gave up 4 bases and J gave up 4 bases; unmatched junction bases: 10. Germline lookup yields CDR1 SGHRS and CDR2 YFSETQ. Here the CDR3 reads CASSPELAGTYEQYF. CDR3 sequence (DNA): TGCGCCAGCAGCCCGGAGCTAGCGGGCACATACGAGCAGTACTTC.

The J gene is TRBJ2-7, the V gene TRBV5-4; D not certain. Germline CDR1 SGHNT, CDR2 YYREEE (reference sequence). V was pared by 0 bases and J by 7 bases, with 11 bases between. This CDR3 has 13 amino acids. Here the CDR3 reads CASSLGQSWEQYF. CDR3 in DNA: TGTGCCAGCAGCTTGGGGCAGTCGTGGGAGCAGTACTTC.

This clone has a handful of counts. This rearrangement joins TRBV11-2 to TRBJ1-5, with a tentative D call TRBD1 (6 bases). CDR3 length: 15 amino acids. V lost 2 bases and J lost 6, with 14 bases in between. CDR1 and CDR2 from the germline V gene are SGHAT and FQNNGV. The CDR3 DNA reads TGTGCCAGCAGCTTAACCCGGGGGGCAGGTCAGCCCCAGCATTTT. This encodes CASSLTRGAGQPQHF.

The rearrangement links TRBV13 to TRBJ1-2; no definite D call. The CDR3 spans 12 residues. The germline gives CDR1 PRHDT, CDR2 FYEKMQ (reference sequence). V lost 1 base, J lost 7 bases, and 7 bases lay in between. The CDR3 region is CASSLVWGGYTF. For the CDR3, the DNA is TGTGCCAGCAGCTTAGTGTGGGGTGGCTACACCTTC. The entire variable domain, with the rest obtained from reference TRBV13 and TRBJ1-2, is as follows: AAGVIQSPRHLIKEKRETATLKCYPIPRHDTVYWYQQGPGQDPQFLISFYEKMQSDKGSIPDRFSAQQFSDYHSELNMSSLELGDSALYFCASSLVWGGYTFGSGTRLTVV.

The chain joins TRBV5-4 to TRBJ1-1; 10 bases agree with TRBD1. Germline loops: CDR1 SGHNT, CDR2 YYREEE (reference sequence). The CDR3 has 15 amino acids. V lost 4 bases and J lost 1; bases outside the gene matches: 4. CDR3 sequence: CASSLRTGGNTEAFF. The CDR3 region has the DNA TGTGCCAGCAGCCTGAGGACAGGGGGGAACACTGAAGCTTTCTTT.

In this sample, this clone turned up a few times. The DNA for the CDR3 is TGTGCCAGCAAAAGCGGGAGCGTGCAGCATGAGCAGTTCTTC. Amino acids: CASKSGSVQHEQFF. This chain uses TRBV28 with TRBJ2-1, with 8 bases identical to TRBD2. The germline V gene encodes CDR1 MDHEN and CDR2 SYDVKM. The length of the CDR3 is 14 residues. V lost 7 bases, J lost 8 bases, and 10 bases stayed unmatched.

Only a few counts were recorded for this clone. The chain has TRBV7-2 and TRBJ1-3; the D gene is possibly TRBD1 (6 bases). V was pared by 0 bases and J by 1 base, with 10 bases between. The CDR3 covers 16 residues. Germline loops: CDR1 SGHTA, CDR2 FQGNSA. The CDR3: CASSLAGGLSGNTIYF. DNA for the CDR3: TGTGCCAGCAGCTTAGCCGGGGGGCTGTCTGGAAACACCATATATTTT.

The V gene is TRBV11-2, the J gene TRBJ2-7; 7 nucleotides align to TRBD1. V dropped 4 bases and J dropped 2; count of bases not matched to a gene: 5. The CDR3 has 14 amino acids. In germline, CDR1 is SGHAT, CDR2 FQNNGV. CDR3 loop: CASSSWDSAYEQYF. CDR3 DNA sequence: TGTGCCAGCAGCTCTTGGGACAGCGCCTACGAGCAGTACTTC. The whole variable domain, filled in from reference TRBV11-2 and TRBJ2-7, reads EAGVAQSPRYKIIEKRQSVAFWCNPISGHATLYWYQQILGQGPKLLIQFQNNGVVDDSQLPKDRFSAERLKGVDSTLKIQPAKLEDSAVYLCASSSWDSAYEQYFGPGTRLTVT.

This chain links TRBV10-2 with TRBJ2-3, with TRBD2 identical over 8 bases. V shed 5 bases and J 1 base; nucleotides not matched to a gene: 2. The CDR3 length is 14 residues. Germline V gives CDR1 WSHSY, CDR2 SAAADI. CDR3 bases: TGCGCCAGCAGTTTGACTAGCGGCACAGATACGCAGTATTTT. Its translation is CASSLTSGTDTQYF.

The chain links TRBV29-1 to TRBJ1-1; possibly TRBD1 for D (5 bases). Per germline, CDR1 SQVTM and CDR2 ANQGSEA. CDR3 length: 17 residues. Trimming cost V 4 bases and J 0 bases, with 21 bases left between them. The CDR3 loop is CSVGGRGANQMNTEAFF. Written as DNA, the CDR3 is TGCAGCGTTGGGGGAAGAGGGGCTAATCAAATGAACACTGAAGCTTTCTTT.

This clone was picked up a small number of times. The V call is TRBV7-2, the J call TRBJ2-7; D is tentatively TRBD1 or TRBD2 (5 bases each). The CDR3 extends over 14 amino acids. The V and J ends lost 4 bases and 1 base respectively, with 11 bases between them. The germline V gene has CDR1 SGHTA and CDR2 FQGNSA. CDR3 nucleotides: TGTGCCAGCAGCTCACCGGGACGTTCCTACGAGCAGTACTTC. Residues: CASSSPGRSYEQYF.

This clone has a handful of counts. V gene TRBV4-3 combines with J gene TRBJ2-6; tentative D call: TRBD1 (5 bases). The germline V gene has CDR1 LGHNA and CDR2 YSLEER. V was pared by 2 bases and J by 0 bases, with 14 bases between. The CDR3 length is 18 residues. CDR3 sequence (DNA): TGCGCCAGCAGCCAAATGGGGCCTCCATCCTCTGGGGCCAACGTCCTGACTTTC. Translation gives CASSQMGPPSSGANVLTF.

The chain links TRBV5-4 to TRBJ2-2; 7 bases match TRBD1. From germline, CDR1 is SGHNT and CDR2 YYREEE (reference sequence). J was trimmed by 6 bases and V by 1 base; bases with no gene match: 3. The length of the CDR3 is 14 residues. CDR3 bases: TGTGCCAGCAGCTTGTGGGACAGCCCCGGGGAGCTGTTTTTT. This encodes CASSLWDSPGELFF.

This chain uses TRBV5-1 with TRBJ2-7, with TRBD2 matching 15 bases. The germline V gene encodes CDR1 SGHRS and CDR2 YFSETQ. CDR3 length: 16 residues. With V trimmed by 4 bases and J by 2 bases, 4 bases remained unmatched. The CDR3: CASSPGLAGGAYEQYF. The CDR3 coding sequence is TGCGCCAGCAGCCCGGGACTAGCGGGAGGAGCCTACGAGCAGTACTTC.

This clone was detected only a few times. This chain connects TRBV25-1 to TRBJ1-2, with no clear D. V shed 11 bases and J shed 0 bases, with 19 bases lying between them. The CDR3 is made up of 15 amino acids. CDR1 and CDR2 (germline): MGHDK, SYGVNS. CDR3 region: CAQPTGDGTNYGYTF. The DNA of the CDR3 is TGTGCCCAGCCTACGGGCGACGGAACTAACTATGGCTACACCTTC.

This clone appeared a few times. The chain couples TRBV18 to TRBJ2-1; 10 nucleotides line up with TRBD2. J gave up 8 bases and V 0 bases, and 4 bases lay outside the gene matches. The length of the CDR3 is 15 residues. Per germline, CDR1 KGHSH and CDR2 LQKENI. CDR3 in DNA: TGTGCCAGCTCACCACCCCTAGCGGGAGCCTATGAGCAGTTCTTC. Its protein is CASSPPLAGAYEQFF.

Here the CDR3 reads CASSDGRTAPNTEAFF. The CDR3 DNA reads as TGTGCCAGCAGCGATGGAAGGACAGCACCGAACACTGAAGCTTTCTTT. This chain links TRBV28 with TRBJ1-1; D may be TRBD1 (6 bases). With 6 bases removed from V and 1 base from J, the gap between germline ends came to 18 bases. Germline V CDR1 and CDR2: MDHEN, SYDVKM. The CDR3 totals 16 residues.